These 7 T cell receptor beta chains originate from one sample sequenced in a study of CD8+ T cells in alopecia areata. Stated treatment: oral pan-JAK inhibitor, 5-10 mg twice daily. cDNA prepared by RNA extraction and subsequent reverse transcription served as the template for sequencing. The data were produced by immunoSEQ multiplex PCR, yet TCRdb's version contains in-frame clones alone and is incomplete. The data hold about 200,000 clones, with more than 45% observed a single time. The sequencing here drew on CD4+ T cells sorted from blood, taken at week 4, from a patient treated with tofacitinib. These TCRs come from a human donor with alopecia areata.

This sequence joins TRBV29-1 and TRBJ2-6; perhaps TRBD1 as D (6 bases). The germline gives CDR1 SQVTM, CDR2 ANQGSEA. The CDR3 totals 15 residues. Trimming cost V 3 bases and J 2 bases, with 11 bases left between them. CDR3 sequence: CSVEGAGAGANVLTF. Here the CDR3 DNA reads TGCAGCGTTGAGGGGGCGGGTGCTGGGGCCAACGTCCTGACTTTC.

This clone has ten or more counts. V gene TRBV29-1 combines with J gene TRBJ1-1; D not resolved. Trimming left V 3 bases short and J 0 bases short, with 5 bases between. The germline V gene encodes CDR1 SQVTM and CDR2 ANQGSEA. The CDR3 length is 12 residues. CDR3: CSVETLNTEAFF. The CDR3 DNA follows: TGCAGCGTTGAGACCCTGAACACTGAAGCTTTCTTT.

V and J are TRBV6-5 and TRBJ1-2; the D is unclear. Deletions cut 4 bases from V and 2 bases from J, with 14 bases between. The CDR3 loop spans 15 amino acids. Per the germline V gene, CDR1 is MNHEY and CDR2 is SVGAGI. The DNA of the CDR3 is TGTGCCAGCAGTTTCTCTGGCCTCCAGAACTATGGCTACACCTTC. As protein: CASSFSGLQNYGYTF.

The chain recombines TRBV29-1 with TRBJ2-5; either TRBD1 or TRBD2 may supply D (5 bases each). Germline V gives CDR1 SQVTM, CDR2 ANQGSEA. The CDR3 spans 12 residues. Trimming took 4 bases from V and 5 from J, leaving 11 bases between them. This CDR3 is CSVGRWGETQYF. CDR3 bases: TGCAGCGTTGGGCGATGGGGGGAGACCCAGTACTTC.

The sample holds many counts of this clone. CDR3 coding DNA: TGTGCCAGCAGCCCGGGACTCCAAACCCCCCAAGAGACCCAGTACTTC. Protein: CASSPGLQTPQETQYF. V gene TRBV11-2 combines with J gene TRBJ2-5, with D tentatively TRBD2 (6 bases). V shed 5 bases and J shed 1 base, with 17 bases lying between them. CDR1 and CDR2 (germline): SGHAT, FQNNGV. This CDR3 contains 16 residues. The full variable domain, completed using reference TRBV11-2 and TRBJ2-5, is EAGVAQSPRYKIIEKRQSVAFWCNPISGHATLYWYQQILGQGPKLLIQFQNNGVVDDSQLPKDRFSAERLKGVDSTLKIQPAKLEDSAVYLCASSPGLQTPQETQYFGPGTRLLVL.

This clone was counted only a few times. The chain couples TRBV6-5 to TRBJ1-2; 7 nucleotides align to TRBD1. This CDR3 region has 15 residues. Per germline, CDR1 MNHEY and CDR2 SVGAGI. Trimming removed 6 bases from V and 5 bases from J; junction bases left unmatched: 12. As DNA, the CDR3 is TGTGCCAGCAGCGTCCTTGGGACAGACCCTTATGGCTACACCTTC. Translation: CASSVLGTDPYGYTF.

This clone was seen only once. V usage is TRBV2 and J usage is TRBJ1-2; D unresolved. CDR3 length equals 11 residues. Germline values: CDR1 SNHLY, CDR2 FYNNEI. Trimming pared 7 bases from V and 3 bases from J, leaving 6 bases between. The CDR3 bases are TGTGCCAGCAACCTCGACTATGGCTACACCTTC. Translation gives CASNLDYGYTF.